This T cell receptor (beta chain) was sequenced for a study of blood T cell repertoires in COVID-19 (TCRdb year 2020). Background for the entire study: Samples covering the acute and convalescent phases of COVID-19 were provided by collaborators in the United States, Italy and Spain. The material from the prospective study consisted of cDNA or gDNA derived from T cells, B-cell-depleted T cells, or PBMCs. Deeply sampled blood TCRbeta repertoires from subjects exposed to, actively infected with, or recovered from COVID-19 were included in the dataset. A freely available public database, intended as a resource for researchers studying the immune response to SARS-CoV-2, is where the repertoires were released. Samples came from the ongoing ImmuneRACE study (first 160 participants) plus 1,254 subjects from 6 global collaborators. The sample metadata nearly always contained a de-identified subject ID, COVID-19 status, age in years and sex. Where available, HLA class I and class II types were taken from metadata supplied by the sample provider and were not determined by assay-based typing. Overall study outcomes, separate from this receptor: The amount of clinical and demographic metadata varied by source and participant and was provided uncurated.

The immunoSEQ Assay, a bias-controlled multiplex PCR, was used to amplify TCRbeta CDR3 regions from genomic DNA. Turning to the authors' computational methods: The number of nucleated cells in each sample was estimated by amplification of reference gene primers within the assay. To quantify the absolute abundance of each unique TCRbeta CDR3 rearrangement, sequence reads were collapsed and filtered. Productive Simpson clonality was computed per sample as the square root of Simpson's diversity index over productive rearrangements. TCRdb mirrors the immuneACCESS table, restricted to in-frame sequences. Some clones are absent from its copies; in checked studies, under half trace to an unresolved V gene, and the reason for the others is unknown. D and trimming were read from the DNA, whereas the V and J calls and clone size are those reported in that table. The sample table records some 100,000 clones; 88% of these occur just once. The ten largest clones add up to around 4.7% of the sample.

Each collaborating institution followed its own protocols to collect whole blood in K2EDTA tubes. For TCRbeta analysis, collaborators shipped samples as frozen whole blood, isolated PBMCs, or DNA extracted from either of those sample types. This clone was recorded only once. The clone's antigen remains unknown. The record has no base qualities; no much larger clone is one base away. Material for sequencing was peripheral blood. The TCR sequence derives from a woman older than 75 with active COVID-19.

The nucleotide sequence is given as TGTGCCAGCAGTTTACTAGCGGGAGGGAGGAATGAGCAGTTCTTC. Its protein reads: CASSLLAGGRNEQFF. This chain joins TRBV28 to TRBJ2-1, and TRBD2 matches 12 of the central bases. The CDR3 runs 15 amino acids, cysteine and phenylalanine included. Of all the DNA, just the CDR3 is kept, 45 bases in frame from base 1. CDR1 and CDR2, per the germline V gene, are MDHEN and SYDVKM. V ends up 2 bases short and J 7 bases short, with an unmatched junction base count of 3.